A single sample is the source of the 21 T cell receptor beta chains below, sequenced in a study of OX40 agonist ivuxolimab in advanced cancers. Method: immunoSEQ multiplex PCR; TCRdb's copy keeps in-frame clones and lacks some. The repertoire holds more than 50,000 clones, about four fifths seen once, with over 1% in the top ten. Sequencing used CD4+ or CD8+ T cells sorted from blood, obtained in a trial of the OX40 agonist ivuxolimab. Receptors originate from an adult with an advanced solid tumor such as melanoma, head and neck, liver or kidney cancer.

The rearrangement links TRBV18 to TRBJ1-5, with D possibly TRBD1 on 6 matching bases. V was trimmed by 4 bases and J by 2 bases, leaving 12 bases between them. The CDR3 spans 15 residues. CDR1 and CDR2 from the germline V gene are KGHSH and LQKENI. The DNA for the CDR3 is TGTGCCAGCTCACTCGGGGGCGAGGGCAATCAGCCCCAGCATTTT. It yields the protein CASSLGGEGNQPQHF.

The V call is TRBV7-8, the J call TRBJ2-1; 9 bases are a match to TRBD1. Germline-derived CDR1 and CDR2 are SGHVS and FQNEAQ. This CDR3 is built from 14 residues. The V gene end was trimmed by 4 bases and the J gene end by 10 bases; junction bases not matched to a gene: 8. The chain's CDR3 is CASSSTGGFQEQFF. CDR3 sequence (DNA): TGTGCCAGCAGCTCTACAGGGGGCTTTCAGGAGCAGTTCTTC.

This chain joins TRBV6-5 and TRBJ1-2; no clear D. The CDR3 loop spans 10 amino acids. Looked up from germline, CDR1 is MNHEY and CDR2 is SVGAGI. Trimming removed 5 bases at V and 5 bases at J, with 3 bases between. CDR3 residues: CASSEYGYTF. CDR3 sequence (DNA): TGTGCCAGCAGTGAATATGGCTACACCTTC.

The rearrangement links TRBV6-6 to TRBJ1-1; TRBD1 agrees at 8 bases. Germline V gives CDR1 MNHNY, CDR2 SVGAGI (reference sequence). The CDR3 has 15 residues. V trimming: 5 bases; J trimming: 1 base; junction bases outside the gene matches: 6. CDR3 coding DNA: TGTGCCAGCAGTCACCTCGGACAGGGGAACACTGAAGCTTTCTTT. Amino acids: CASSHLGQGNTEAFF.

The chain carries TRBV27 and TRBJ2-1; D is perhaps TRBD2 (5 bases). Trimming pared 3 bases from V and 6 bases from J, leaving 12 bases between. The length of the CDR3 is 14 residues. CDR1 is MNHEY, CDR2 SMNVEV, per germline (reference sequence). The CDR3 bases are TGTGCCAGCAGTTTTGCTAGCTTGGGCAATGAGCAGTTCTTC. Its protein is CASSFASLGNEQFF.

The chain couples TRBV4-2 to TRBJ1-5; D is unresolved. In germline, CDR1 is LGHNA, CDR2 YNFKEQ. Trimming removed 3 bases at V and 2 bases at J, with 8 bases between. This CDR3 comprises 14 residues. CDR3 coding DNA: TGTGCCAGCAGCCACCCGGCGGGCAATCAGCCCCAGCATTTT. The encoded protein is CASSHPAGNQPQHF.

The gene calls are TRBV5-1 and TRBJ1-5; possibly TRBD1 for D (5 bases). The ends were cut back, 3 bases at V and 2 bases at J, with 9 bases in the middle. CDR1 and CDR2 from the germline V gene are SGHRS and YFSETQ. The CDR3 runs to 14 residues. The CDR3 loop reads CASSSSGGNQPQHF. As DNA, the CDR3 is TGCGCCAGCAGCTCTTCGGGGGGCAATCAGCCCCAGCATTTT.

This sequence joins TRBV20-1 and TRBJ2-5; D is unclear. CDR3 length: 11 residues. Trimming removed 3 bases at V and 2 bases at J, with 4 bases between. Germline CDR1 DFQATT, CDR2 SNEGSKA (reference sequence). The CDR3 reads CSASLQETQYF. DNA for the CDR3: TGCAGTGCTAGTCTACAAGAGACCCAGTACTTC.

This clone was seen only a few times. The CDR3 loop is CASSQPWPSRRFYEQYF. CDR3 sequence (DNA): TGCGCCAGCAGCCAACCGTGGCCCTCACGTCGGTTCTACGAGCAGTACTTC. V usage is TRBV4-1 and J usage is TRBJ2-7, with no clear D. Trimming cost V 2 bases and J 3 bases, with 20 bases left between them. The CDR3 extends over 17 amino acids. Germline CDR1 MGHRA, CDR2 YSYEKL.

V is TRBV19 and J is TRBJ1-4; the D is unclear. CDR1 LNHDA and CDR2 SQIVND come from the germline V gene (reference sequence). This CDR3 is 15 amino acids long. Trimming cost V 7 bases and J 0 bases, with 12 bases left between them. This chain's CDR3 is CASTKRSATNEKLFF. The CDR3 coding sequence is TGTGCCAGTACCAAAAGAAGTGCAACTAATGAAAAACTGTTTTTT.

The chain is built from TRBV2 and TRBJ2-1; 12 bases are a match to TRBD2. Germline lookup yields CDR1 SNHLY and CDR2 FYNNEI. The V and J ends lost 10 bases and 1 base, in that order; junction bases with no gene match: 5. This CDR3 has 15 residues. CDR3 region: CANLAGGGSYNEQFF. CDR3 nucleotide sequence: TGTGCCAACCTAGCGGGAGGGGGTTCCTACAATGAGCAGTTCTTC.

In nucleotides, the CDR3 is TGTGCCAGCAGTTTAGGTCGGGAGGCTCCCTACGAGCAGTACTTC. Amino acids: CASSLGREAPYEQYF. This chain links TRBV27 with TRBJ2-7, with TRBD2 matching 7 bases. The trim removed 2 bases at V and 2 bases at J, leaving 6 bases unmatched. The CDR3 contains 15 residues. Germline CDR1 reads MNHEY; CDR2 reads SMNVEV (reference sequence).

This chain joins TRBV19 and TRBJ1-6; the D is unclear. Deletions cut 3 bases from V and 8 bases from J, with 26 bases between. CDR1 and CDR2 (germline): LNHDA, SQIVND (reference sequence). The CDR3 has 19 amino acids. CDR3 sequence reads: CASSMGTRGLRGKDSPLHF. Written as DNA, the CDR3 is TGTGCCAGTAGTATGGGTACCCGCGGCCTTCGGGGAAAAGATTCACCCCTCCACTTT.

This chain joins TRBV21-1 and TRBJ2-3; the table's D gene call, TRBD2, was not cross checked with the DNA. TRBV21-1 is marked as a pseudogene. The CDR3 spans 15 residues. CDR3 sequence reads: CASSKAHQEEDTQYF. The CDR3 nucleotides read TGTGCCAGCAGCAAAGCTCACCAAGAGGAAGATACGCAGTATTTT.

This chain connects TRBV5-5 to TRBJ2-7, with D perhaps TRBD1 (5 bases). The CDR3 is 14 amino acids. Trimming left V 4 bases short and J 2 bases short, with 13 bases between. The germline V gene encodes CDR1 SGHKS and CDR2 YYEKEE (reference sequence). In nucleotides, the CDR3 is TGTGCCAGCAGCCCCCAGGGAACGCCCTACGAGCAGTACTTC. Its protein is CASSPQGTPYEQYF. The variable domain in full, completed from reference TRBV5-5 and TRBJ2-7, reads DAGVTQSPTHLIKTRGQQVTLRCSPISGHKSVSWYQQVLGQGPQFIFQYYEKEERGRGNFPDRFSARQFPNYSSELNVNALLLGDSALYLCASSPQGTPYEQYFGPGTRLTVT.

Only one count was recorded for this clone. This sequence joins TRBV4-1 and TRBJ1-2; 10 nucleotides line up with TRBD1. Germline-derived CDR1 and CDR2 are MGHRA and YSYEKL. The length of the CDR3 is 16 residues. V was clipped by 1 base and J by 0 bases; unmatched bases: 2. CDR3 in amino acids: CASSQGDRGPNYGYTF. The DNA of the CDR3 is TGCGCCAGCAGCCAAGGGGACAGGGGCCCTAACTATGGCTACACCTTC.

This clone was counted a few times. The CDR3 region has the DNA TGTGCCAGCAGTTTTTCCTGGTTCGGCGCTGAAGCTTTCTTT. Amino acid sequence: CASSFSWFGAEAFF. The chain combines TRBV27 with TRBJ1-1; D gene ambiguous. CDR1 is MNHEY and CDR2 is SMNVEV in the germline V gene (reference sequence). This CDR3 is built from 14 residues. With 3 bases removed from V and 6 bases from J, the gap between germline ends came to 14 bases.

This clone has just a few counts. Compared with germline, one end of the junction differs, possibly owing to a read error. The gene calls are TRBV7-7 and TRBJ2-1, with D maybe TRBD2 (6 bases). Germline V gives CDR1 SSHAT, CDR2 FNYEAQ (reference sequence). The CDR3 runs to 15 residues. The CDR3 protein is CASSSSPGVYNEQFF. CDR3 coding DNA: TGTGCTAGCAGCTCTTCTCCGGGGGTATACAATGAGCAGTTCTTC.

This clone was seen once. This chain connects TRBV5-1 to TRBJ1-4, with 9 positions matching TRBD1. This CDR3 has 15 amino acids. Per the germline V gene, CDR1 is SGHRS and CDR2 is YFSETQ. After removal of 3 bases from V and 4 bases from J, the junction contained 4 bases not matched to a gene. The CDR3 DNA sequence: TGCGCCAGCAGCTGGGGACAGGGCAATAATGAAAAACTGTTTTTT. Its translation: CASSWGQGNNEKLFF.

The chain is built from TRBV7-3 and TRBJ2-2; D gene uncertain. CDR1 is SGHTA and CDR2 is FQGTGA in the germline V gene. Deletions cut 5 bases from V and 2 bases from J, with 6 bases between. The CDR3 is 13 residues long. The CDR3 spells CASSEHNTGELFF. Written as DNA, the CDR3 is TGTGCCAGCAGCGAACATAACACCGGGGAGCTGTTTTTT. Variable domain in full (rest from reference TRBV7-3 and TRBJ2-2): GAGVSQTPSNKVTEKGKYVELRCDPISGHTALYWYRQSLGQGPEFLIYFQGTGAADDSGLPNDRFFAVRPEGSVSTLKIQRTERGDSAVYLCASSEHNTGELFFGEGSRLTVL.

The chain employs TRBV11-3 and TRBJ2-1; D is possibly TRBD2 (7 bases). This CDR3 has 15 amino acids. CDR1 is SGHNT, CDR2 YENEEA, per germline. Trimming removed 1 base from V and 2 bases from J, with 9 bases in between. CDR3 in amino acids: CASSLGGGPYNEQFF. For the CDR3, the DNA is TGTGCCAGCAGCTTAGGGGGGGGGCCCTACAATGAGCAGTTCTTC. The variable domain in full, completed from reference TRBV11-3 and TRBJ2-1, reads EAGVVQSPRYKIIEKKQPVAFWCNPISGHNTLYWYLQNLGQGPELLIRYENEEAVDDSQLPKDRFSAERLKGVDSTLKIQPAELGDSAVYLCASSLGGGPYNEQFFGPGTRLTVL.